The text below deals with one TCR beta chain. Its target is not known. This record comes from a study of CD8+ T cells in alopecia areata. Study outcomes and limitations: More clonal than normal scalp was lesional scalp, particularly alopecia totalis/universalis.

Extraction and reverse transcription of RNA yielded cDNA as the sequencing template. Generated by immunoSEQ multiplex PCR, the TCRdb table keeps only in-frame clones and is missing some. Of 65,000 to 100,000 clones listed, roughly 47% are singletons. The CDR3 sequence is 14 residues long. Germline assignment: CDR1 MNHEY and CDR2 SVGAGI. Trimming took off 3 bases at V and 6 bases at J, with 14 bases between the two ends. PBMCs served as the source from which CD4+ and CD8+ T cells were sorted. The source is a human donor with alopecia areata. The sequenced material came from NKG2D-high CD8+ T cells sorted from blood. The V call is TRBV6-5, the J call TRBJ1-2, with TRBD1 as a possible D gene (5 bases). This CDR3 reads CASSYDSLADGYTF. CDR3 in DNA: TGTGCCAGCAGTTATGACAGTCTAGCCGATGGCTACACCTTC.